Presented here are 12 T cell receptor beta chains from one specimen sequenced in a study of blood T cell repertoires in COVID-19 (dated by TCRdb to between 2020 and 2021). The protocol used for the library was the immunoSEQ multiplex PCR assay. In TCRdb, the immuneACCESS table is reduced to in-frame sequences with V and J assigned. These tables do not hold every clone; where another copy was compared, an unresolved V gene accounts for under half, and the others remain unexplained. Here the sample has roughly 200,000 clones; roughly 88% occur a single time. The ten largest make up approximately 10% of the sample. Material for sequencing was peripheral blood. Source of these receptors: a human donor with active or convalescent COVID-19. The donor label of this sample is uncertain.

The rearrangement uses TRBV6-4 and TRBJ1-2, with a tentative D call TRBD1 (6 bases). The CDR3 contains 14 residues. Germline lookup yields CDR1 MRHNA and CDR2 SNTAGT. Trimming removed 3 bases from V and 2 bases from J, with 10 bases in between. The CDR3 nucleotides read TGTGCCAGCAGTGAAGGGGGGGGCAACTATGGCTACACCTTC. This translates into CASSEGGGNYGYTF.

Comment on this clone: In the same sample, other DNA sequences code for this CDR3. J is TRBJ2-5 and V is TRBV7-3; D might be TRBD2 (5 bases). CDR3 length: 14 amino acids. The V and J ends lost 5 bases and 5 bases respectively, with 15 bases between them. Per the germline V gene, CDR1 is SGHTA and CDR2 is FQGTGA. The CDR3 sequence is CASSPFSGVETQYF. In DNA form, the CDR3 reads TGTGCCAGCAGCCCCTTCTCCGGGGTGGAGACCCAGTACTTC.

This CDR3 is CASSQDWRQSGGAHEQYF. The CDR3 coding sequence is TGCGCCAGCAGCCAAGATTGGCGCCAGAGCGGGGGGGCCCACGAGCAGTACTTC. The rearrangement links TRBV4-3 to TRBJ2-7, with TRBD2 matching over 10 bases. Trimming removed 0 bases from V and 5 bases from J; junction bases left unmatched: 13. The germline CDR1 and CDR2 sequences are LGHNA and YSLEER. This CDR3 has 18 amino acids.

V is TRBV19 and J is TRBJ1-2; 7 nucleotides match TRBD1. Per the germline V gene, CDR1 is LNHDA and CDR2 is SQIVND (reference sequence). Trimming removed 6 bases from V and 0 bases from J; junction bases left unmatched: 4. The CDR3 totals 14 residues. DNA for the CDR3: TGTGCCAGTAGGTGGGACAGCGCTAACTATGGCTACACCTTC. As protein: CASRWDSANYGYTF.

The rearrangement joins TRBV28 to TRBJ1-2, with 7 nucleotides matching TRBD1. CDR1 is MDHEN and CDR2 is SYDVKM in the germline V gene. The V gene end was trimmed by 6 bases and the J gene end by 7 bases; junction bases not matched to a gene: 11. The CDR3 is 14 amino acids. CDR3 region: CASSLPGTVLGYTF. The DNA for the CDR3 is TGTGCCAGCAGCTTACCCGGGACAGTTCTTGGCTACACCTTC.

CDR3 DNA: TGTGCCAGCAGGTATTCCGGGTATGGCTACACCTTC. Translation gives CASRYSGYGYTF. This sequence joins TRBV28 and TRBJ1-2; D is undetermined. This CDR3 region has 12 residues. The V and J ends lost 6 bases and 5 bases respectively, with 10 bases between them. Germline CDR1 reads MDHEN; CDR2 reads SYDVKM.

The chain couples TRBV27 to TRBJ1-6; 9 bases align to TRBD1. This CDR3 has 20 amino acids. Germline assignment: CDR1 MNHEY and CDR2 SMNVEV (reference sequence). V lost 4 bases, J lost 0 bases, and 13 bases stayed unmatched. The DNA for the CDR3 is TGTGCCAGCAGTTGGGGGGGACAGGGAGTAACCCACTCCTATAATTCACCCCTCCACTTT. Protein: CASSWGGQGVTHSYNSPLHF.

This sequence joins TRBV11-1 and TRBJ2-7, with TRBD2 matching 9 bases. Germline V gene data show CDR1 as SGHAT and CDR2 as FQDESV (reference sequence). J was trimmed by 7 bases and V by 8 bases; bases with no gene match: 9. The CDR3 contains 13 residues. CDR3 nucleotides: TGTGCCAGCCAGACTAGCGGCCTACGAGAGCAGTACTTC. Translation gives CASQTSGLREQYF.

The chain links TRBV9 to TRBJ2-2; TRBD2 is a possible D gene (6 bases). CDR1 is SGDLS and CDR2 is YYNGEE in the germline V gene. V dropped 4 bases and J dropped 2 bases, with 12 bases sitting between them. This CDR3 spans 15 amino acids. The CDR3 reads CASSPAGSNTGELFF. The CDR3 DNA follows: TGTGCCAGCAGCCCCGCCGGGAGCAACACCGGGGAGCTGTTTTTT. The full variable domain, in which reference TRBV9 and TRBJ2-2 provide the parts outside the CDR3, is DSGVTQTPKHLITATGQRVTLRCSPRSGDLSVYWYQQSLDQGLQFLIQYYNGEERAKGNILERFSAQQFPDLHSELNLSSLELGDSALYFCASSPAGSNTGELFFGEGSRLTVL.

The V gene is TRBV3-1 (or the pseudogene TRBV3-2), the J gene TRBJ2-1, with D hard to call. The germline V gene encodes CDR1 LGHDT and CDR2 YNNKEL (reference sequence). The V end was cut by 8 bases, the J end by 4 bases, with 6 bases between. This CDR3 region has 11 residues. CDR3 region: CASRFYNEQFF. The DNA of the CDR3 is TGTGCCAGCCGTTTTTACAATGAGCAGTTCTTC.

This chain's CDR3 is CASSWDRDEQFF. The CDR3 DNA sequence: TGTGCCAGCAGCTGGGACAGGGATGAGCAGTTCTTC. The rearrangement links TRBV5-6 to TRBJ2-1; 9 nucleotides match TRBD1. This CDR3 spans 12 amino acids. Germline lookup yields CDR1 SGHDT and CDR2 YYEEEE. Germline trimming cut 3 bases from V and 8 bases from J; bases unmatched to any gene: 0.

J is TRBJ1-2 and V is TRBV6-1; 9 bases fit TRBD1. CDR1 MNHNS and CDR2 SASEGT come from the germline V gene. The length of the CDR3 is 14 residues. The V and J ends lost 1 base and 8 bases, in that order; junction bases with no gene match: 5. CDR3: CASSEVGQGYGYTF. As DNA, the CDR3 is TGTGCCAGCAGTGAAGTGGGACAGGGCTACGGCTACACCTTC.